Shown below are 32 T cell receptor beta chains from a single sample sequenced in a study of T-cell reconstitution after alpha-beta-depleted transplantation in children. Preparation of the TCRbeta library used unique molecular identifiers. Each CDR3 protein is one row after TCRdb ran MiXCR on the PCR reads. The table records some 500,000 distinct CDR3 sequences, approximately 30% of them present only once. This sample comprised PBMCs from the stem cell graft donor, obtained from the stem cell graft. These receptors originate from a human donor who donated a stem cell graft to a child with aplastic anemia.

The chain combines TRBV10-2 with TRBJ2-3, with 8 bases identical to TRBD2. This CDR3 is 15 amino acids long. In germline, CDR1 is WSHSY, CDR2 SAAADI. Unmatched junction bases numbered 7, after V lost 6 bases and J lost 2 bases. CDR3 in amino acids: CASSITSGITDTQYF. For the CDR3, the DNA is TGCGCCAGCAGCATAACTAGCGGCATCACAGATACGCAGTATTTT.

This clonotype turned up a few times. CDR3 loop: CATSDAQGTTDTQYF. CDR3 bases: TGTGCCACCAGTGATGCACAGGGGACCACAGATACGCAGTATTTT. The chain carries TRBV24-1 and TRBJ2-3; 7 bases line up with TRBD1. J lost 2 bases, V lost 3 bases, and 4 bases had no gene match. Germline values: CDR1 KGHDR, CDR2 SFDVKD. The CDR3 totals 15 residues.

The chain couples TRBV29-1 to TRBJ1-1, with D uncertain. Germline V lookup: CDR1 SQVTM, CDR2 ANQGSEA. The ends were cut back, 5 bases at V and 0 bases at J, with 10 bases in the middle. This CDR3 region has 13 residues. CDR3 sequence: CSVTGGMNTEAFF. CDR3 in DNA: TGCAGCGTTACTGGAGGAATGAACACTGAAGCTTTCTTT.

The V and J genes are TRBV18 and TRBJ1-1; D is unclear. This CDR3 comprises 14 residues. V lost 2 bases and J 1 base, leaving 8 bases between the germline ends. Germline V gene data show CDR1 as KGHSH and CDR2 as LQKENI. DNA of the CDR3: TGTGCCAGCTCACCAATTACCCGGAACACTGAAGCTTTCTTT. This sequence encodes CASSPITRNTEAFF. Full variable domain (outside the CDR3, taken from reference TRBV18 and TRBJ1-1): NAGVMQNPRHLVRRRGQEARLRCSPMKGHSHVYWYRQLPEEGLKFMVYLQKENIIDESGMPKERFSAEFPKEGPSILRIQQVVRGDSAAYFCASSPITRNTEAFFGQGTRLTVV.

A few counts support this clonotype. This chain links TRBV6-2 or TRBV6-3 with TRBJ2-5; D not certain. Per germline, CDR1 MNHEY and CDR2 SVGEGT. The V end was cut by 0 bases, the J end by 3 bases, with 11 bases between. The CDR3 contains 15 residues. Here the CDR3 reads CASSYSFSLKETQYF. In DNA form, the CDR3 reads TGTGCCAGCAGTTACTCGTTTAGCCTGAAAGAGACCCAGTACTTC.

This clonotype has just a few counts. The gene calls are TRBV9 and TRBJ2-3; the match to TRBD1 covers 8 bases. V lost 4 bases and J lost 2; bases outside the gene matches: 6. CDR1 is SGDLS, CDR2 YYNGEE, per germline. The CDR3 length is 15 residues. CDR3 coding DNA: TGTGCCAGCAGCTCCCGGACAGGGAACACAGATACGCAGTATTTT. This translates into CASSSRTGNTDTQYF.

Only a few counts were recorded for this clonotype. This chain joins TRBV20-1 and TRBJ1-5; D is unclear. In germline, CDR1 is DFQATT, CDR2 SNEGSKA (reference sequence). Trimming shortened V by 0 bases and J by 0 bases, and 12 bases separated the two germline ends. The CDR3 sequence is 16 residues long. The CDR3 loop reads CSARDDKTPSNQPQHF. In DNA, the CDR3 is TGCAGTGCTAGAGATGATAAGACACCTAGCAATCAGCCCCAGCATTTT.

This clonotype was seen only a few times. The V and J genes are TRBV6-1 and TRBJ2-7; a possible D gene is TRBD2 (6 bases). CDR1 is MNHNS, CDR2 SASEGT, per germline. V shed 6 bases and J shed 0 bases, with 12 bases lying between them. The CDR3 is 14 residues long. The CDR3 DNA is TGTGCCAGCAGGGCGGGGAGTGTCTCCTACGAGCAGTACTTC. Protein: CASRAGSVSYEQYF.

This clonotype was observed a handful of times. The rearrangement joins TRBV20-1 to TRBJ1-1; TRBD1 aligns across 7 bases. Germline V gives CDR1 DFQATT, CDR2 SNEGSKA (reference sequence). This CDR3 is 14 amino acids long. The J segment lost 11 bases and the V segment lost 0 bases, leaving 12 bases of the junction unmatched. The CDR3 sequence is CSARDYRGATGAFF. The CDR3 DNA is TGCAGTGCTAGAGACTACAGGGGAGCTACAGGGGCTTTCTTT.

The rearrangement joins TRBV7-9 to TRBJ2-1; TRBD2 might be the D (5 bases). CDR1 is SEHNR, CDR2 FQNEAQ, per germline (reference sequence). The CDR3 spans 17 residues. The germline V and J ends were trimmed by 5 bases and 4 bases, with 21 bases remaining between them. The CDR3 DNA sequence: TGTGCCAGCAGCAAGCAGCCCCGGGAAAGCCCTTACAATGAGCAGTTCTTC. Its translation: CASSKQPRESPYNEQFF. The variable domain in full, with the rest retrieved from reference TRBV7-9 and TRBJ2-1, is DTGVSQNPRHKITKRGQNVTFRCDPISEHNRLYWYRQTLGQGPEFLTYFQNEAQLEKSRLLSDRFSAERPKGSFSTLEIQRTEQGDSAMYLCASSKQPRESPYNEQFFGPGTRLTVL.

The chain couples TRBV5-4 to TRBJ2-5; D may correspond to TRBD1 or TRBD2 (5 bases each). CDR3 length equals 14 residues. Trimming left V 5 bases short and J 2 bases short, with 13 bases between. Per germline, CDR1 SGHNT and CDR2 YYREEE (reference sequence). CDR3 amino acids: CASRAGAGQETQYF. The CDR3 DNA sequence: TGTGCCAGCAGAGCCGGGGCCGGGCAAGAGACCCAGTACTTC.

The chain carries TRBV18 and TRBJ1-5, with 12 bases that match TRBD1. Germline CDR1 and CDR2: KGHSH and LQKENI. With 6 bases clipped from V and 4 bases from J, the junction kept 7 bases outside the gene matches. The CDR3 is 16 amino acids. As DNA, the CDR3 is TGTGCCAGCTCCCCTGGGACAGGGGGCTGGAATCAGCCCCAGCATTTT. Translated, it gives CASSPGTGGWNQPQHF.

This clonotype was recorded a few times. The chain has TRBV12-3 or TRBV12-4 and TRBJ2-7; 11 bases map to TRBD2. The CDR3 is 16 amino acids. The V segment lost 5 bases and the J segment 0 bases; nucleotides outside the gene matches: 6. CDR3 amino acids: CASSPGLAAGSYEQYF. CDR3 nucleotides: TGTGCCAGCAGTCCGGGACTAGCGGCGGGCTCCTACGAGCAGTACTTC.

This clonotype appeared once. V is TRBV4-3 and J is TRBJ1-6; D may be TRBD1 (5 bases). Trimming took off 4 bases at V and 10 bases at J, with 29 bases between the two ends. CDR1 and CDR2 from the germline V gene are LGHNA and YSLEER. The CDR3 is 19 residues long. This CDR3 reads CASSLKKSSRDASESPLHF. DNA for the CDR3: TGCGCCAGCAGCCTCAAGAAGAGTTCGCGGGACGCCTCGGAATCACCCCTCCACTTT.

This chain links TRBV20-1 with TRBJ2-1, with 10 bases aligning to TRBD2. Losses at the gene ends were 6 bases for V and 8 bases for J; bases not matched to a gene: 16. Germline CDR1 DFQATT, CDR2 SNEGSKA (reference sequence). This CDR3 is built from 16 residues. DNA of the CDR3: TGCAGTGCGAGACGGATAAGCGGGAGGGCCGCGTATGAGCAGTTCTTC. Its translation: CSARRISGRAAYEQFF.

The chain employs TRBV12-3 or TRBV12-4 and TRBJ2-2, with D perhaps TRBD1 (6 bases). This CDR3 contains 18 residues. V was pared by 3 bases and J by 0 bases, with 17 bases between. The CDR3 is CASSFRTVGMANTGELFF. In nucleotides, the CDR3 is TGTGCCAGCAGTTTCAGGACAGTGGGTATGGCGAACACCGGGGAGCTGTTTTTT.

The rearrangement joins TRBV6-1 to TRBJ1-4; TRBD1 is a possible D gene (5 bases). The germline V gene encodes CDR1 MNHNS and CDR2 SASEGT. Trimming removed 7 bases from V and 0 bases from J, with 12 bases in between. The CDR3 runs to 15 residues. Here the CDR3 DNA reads TGTGCCAGCACTCGGGACCCAGCAACTAATGAAAAACTGTTTTTT. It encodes CASTRDPATNEKLFF.

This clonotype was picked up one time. The CDR3 nucleotides are TGTGCCAGCAGTTACTTAAAAACTAGCGGGAACCGTAATGAGCAGTTCTTC. Translation gives CASSYLKTSGNRNEQFF. The chain carries TRBV6-2 or TRBV6-3 and TRBJ2-1, with 10 bases identical to TRBD2. J was trimmed by 7 bases and V by 1 base; bases with no gene match: 10. CDR1 is MNHEY, CDR2 SVGEGT, per germline. The CDR3 consists of 17 residues.

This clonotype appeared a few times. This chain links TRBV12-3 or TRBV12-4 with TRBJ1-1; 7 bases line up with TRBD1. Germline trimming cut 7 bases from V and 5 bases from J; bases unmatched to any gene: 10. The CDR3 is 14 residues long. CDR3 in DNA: TGTGCCAGCACCCCCGACAGGGCCGGTACTGAAGCTTTCTTT. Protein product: CASTPDRAGTEAFF.

The CDR3 loop is CASSSGTSSEQFF. CDR3 DNA sequence: TGTGCCAGCAGTTCCGGGACTAGCAGTGAGCAGTTCTTC. V is TRBV6-2 or TRBV6-3 and J is TRBJ2-1; 9 bases align to TRBD2. Germline CDR1 reads MNHEY; CDR2 reads SVGEGT. CDR3 size: 13 residues. With V trimmed by 4 bases and J by 9 bases, 4 bases remained unmatched.

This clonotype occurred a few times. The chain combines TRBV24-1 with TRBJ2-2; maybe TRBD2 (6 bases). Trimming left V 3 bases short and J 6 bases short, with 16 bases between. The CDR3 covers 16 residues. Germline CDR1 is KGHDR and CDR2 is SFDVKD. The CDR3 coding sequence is TGTGCCACCAGTGATCCCGCGGCGGGGAGCGCCGGGGAGCTGTTTTTT. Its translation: CATSDPAAGSAGELFF.

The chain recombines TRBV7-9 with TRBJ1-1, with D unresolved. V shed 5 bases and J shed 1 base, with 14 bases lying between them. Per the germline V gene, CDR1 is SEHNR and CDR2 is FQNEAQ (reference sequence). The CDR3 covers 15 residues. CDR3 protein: CASSAVGSGNTEAFF. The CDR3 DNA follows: TGTGCCAGCAGCGCGGTAGGGTCGGGGAACACTGAAGCTTTCTTT.

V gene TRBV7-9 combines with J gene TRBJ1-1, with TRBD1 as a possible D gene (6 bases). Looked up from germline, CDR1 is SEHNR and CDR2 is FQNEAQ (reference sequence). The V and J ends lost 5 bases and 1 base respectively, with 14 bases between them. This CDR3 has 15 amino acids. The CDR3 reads CASSTQLQGNTEAFF. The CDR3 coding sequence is TGTGCCAGCAGCACACAACTACAGGGGAACACTGAAGCTTTCTTT.

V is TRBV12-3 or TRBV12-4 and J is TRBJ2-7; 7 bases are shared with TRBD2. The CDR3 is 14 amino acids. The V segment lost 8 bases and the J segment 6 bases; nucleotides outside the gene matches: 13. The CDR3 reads CASRPGGLSGEQYF. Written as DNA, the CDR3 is TGTGCCAGCCGCCCGGGGGGACTGTCGGGCGAGCAGTACTTC.

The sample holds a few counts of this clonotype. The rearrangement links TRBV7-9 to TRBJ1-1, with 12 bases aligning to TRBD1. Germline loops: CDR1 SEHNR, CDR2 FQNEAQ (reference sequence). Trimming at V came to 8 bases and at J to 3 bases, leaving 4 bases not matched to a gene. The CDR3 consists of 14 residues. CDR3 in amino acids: CASGDRGRDTEAFF. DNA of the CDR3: TGTGCCAGCGGGGACAGGGGGCGCGACACTGAAGCTTTCTTT.

The CDR3 here is CASSLVTTSDTQYF. CDR3 sequence (DNA): TGTGCCAGCAGTTTAGTTACCACTTCCGATACGCAGTATTTT. V and J are TRBV12-3 or TRBV12-4 and TRBJ2-3; D unresolved. The CDR3 spans 14 residues. Trimming took 1 base from V and 6 from J, leaving 11 bases between them.

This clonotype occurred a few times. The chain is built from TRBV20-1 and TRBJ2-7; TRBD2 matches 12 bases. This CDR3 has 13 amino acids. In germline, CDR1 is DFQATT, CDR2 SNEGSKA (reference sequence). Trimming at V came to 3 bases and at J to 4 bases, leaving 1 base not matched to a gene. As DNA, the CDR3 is TGCAGTGCTAGCACTAGCGGGAGGTACGAGCAGTACTTC. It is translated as CSASTSGRYEQYF.

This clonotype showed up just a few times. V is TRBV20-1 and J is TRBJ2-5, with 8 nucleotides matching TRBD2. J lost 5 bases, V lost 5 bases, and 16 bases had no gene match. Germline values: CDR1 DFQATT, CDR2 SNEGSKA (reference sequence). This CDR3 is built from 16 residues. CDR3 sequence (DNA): TGCAGTGCTGGGCCCTGGGCTAGCGGGCGCTCGGAGACCCAGTACTTC. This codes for CSAGPWASGRSETQYF.

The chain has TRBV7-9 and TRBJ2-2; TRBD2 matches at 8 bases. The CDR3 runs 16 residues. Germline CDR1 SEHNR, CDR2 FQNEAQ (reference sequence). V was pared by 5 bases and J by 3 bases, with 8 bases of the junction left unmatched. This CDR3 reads CASSPTGREHTGELFF. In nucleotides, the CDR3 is TGTGCCAGCAGCCCGACCGGGAGGGAGCACACCGGGGAGCTGTTTTTT.

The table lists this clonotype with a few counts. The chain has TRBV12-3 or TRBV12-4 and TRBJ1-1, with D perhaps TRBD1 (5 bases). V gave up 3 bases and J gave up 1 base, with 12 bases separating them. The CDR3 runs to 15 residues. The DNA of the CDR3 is TGTGCCAGCAGTTTCGCAGGGACTCAGAACACTGAAGCTTTCTTT. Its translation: CASSFAGTQNTEAFF.

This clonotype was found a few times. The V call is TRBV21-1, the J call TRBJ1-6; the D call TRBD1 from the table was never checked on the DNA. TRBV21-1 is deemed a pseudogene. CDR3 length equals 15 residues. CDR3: CASSARDTLDSPLHF. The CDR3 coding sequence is TGTGCCAGCAGCGCTAGGGACACCTTGGATTCACCCCTCCACTTT.

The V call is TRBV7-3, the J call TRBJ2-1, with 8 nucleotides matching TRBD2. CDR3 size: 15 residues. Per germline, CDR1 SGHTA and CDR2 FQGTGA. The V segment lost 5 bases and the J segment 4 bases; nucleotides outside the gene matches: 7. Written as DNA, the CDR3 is TGTGCCAGCAGCGTGACCGGGACTAGGTACAATGAGCAGTTCTTC. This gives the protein CASSVTGTRYNEQFF. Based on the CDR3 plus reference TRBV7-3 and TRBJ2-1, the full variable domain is GAGVSQTPSNKVTEKGKYVELRCDPISGHTALYWYRQSLGQGPEFLIYFQGTGAADDSGLPNDRFFAVRPEGSVSTLKIQRTERGDSAVYLCASSVTGTRYNEQFFGPGTRLTVL.